These T cell receptor beta chains were read from a single sample in a study of CD8+ T cells in alopecia areata. Repertoires were generated with immunoSEQ multiplex PCR, while TCRdb's copy carries only in-frame clones and drops some. The table has under 300,000 clones, 67% seen once. The specimen comprised CD4+ T cells sorted from blood, sampled at week 0. These receptor sequences come from a human donor with alopecia areata. Each CDR3 is given with its conserved first and last residue. The order of the fields is CDR3 protein, CDR3 DNA, D gene, J gene, V gene. The D gene is left open where the match is weak.

CASSEGVTEAFF	TGTGCCAGCAGTGAAGGGGTCACTGAAGCTTTCTTT	NA	TRBJ1-1	TRBV6-1
CASSLAAWDEQYF	TGTGCCAGCAGCTTAGCGGCCTGGGACGAGCAGTACTTC	NA	TRBJ2-7	TRBV7-8
CASSFRSGTANTEAFF	TGTGCCAGCAGTTTCCGCAGCGGGACGGCGAACACTGAAGCTTTCTTT	NA	TRBJ1-1	TRBV7-2
CASSLGTGNSPLHF	TGTGCCAGCAGCTTAGGCACAGGGAATTCACCCCTCCACTTT	NA	TRBJ1-6	TRBV11-3
CASSVDRKQYF	TGTGCCAGCAGTGTTGACAGAAAGCAGTATTTT	NA	TRBJ2-3	TRBV2
CASSEGGGRLNYGYTF	TGTGCCAGCAGTGAAGGAGGAGGGCGCCTTAACTATGGCTACACCTTC	NA	TRBJ1-2	TRBV25-1
CASSLGGQETQYF	TGCGCCAGCAGCTTGGGGGGCCAAGAGACCCAGTACTTC	NA	TRBJ2-5	TRBV5-1
CASQGGASWETQYF	TGTGCCAGCCAAGGGGGGGCCAGTTGGGAGACCCAGTACTTC	NA	TRBJ2-5	TRBV6-6
CAWSRFGQGDQYF	TGTGCCTGGAGTCGATTCGGACAGGGAGACCAGTACTTC	TRBD1	TRBJ2-5	TRBV30
CASSRTELSTNEKLFF	TGTGCCAGCAGTAGAACAGAACTATCAACTAATGAAAAACTGTTTTTT	NA	TRBJ1-4	TRBV5-6